A single sample gave rise to the 7 T cell receptor beta chains below, sequenced in a study of response to subunit inactivated influenza vaccine. Each CDR3 protein gets one entry after TCRdb re-called the RT-PCR reads with MiXCR. The sample has hundreds of thousands of distinct CDR3 sequences, more than 15% seen once. The sequencing here drew on PBMCs from blood, taken roughly 12 days after vaccination. These receptors were obtained from a man aged 50-59 years who received an inactivated influenza vaccine.

Many counts were recorded for this clonotype. This sequence joins TRBV7-2 and TRBJ2-7; possibly TRBD2 for D (5 bases). The V gene's germline CDR1 is SGHTA and CDR2 FQGNSA. This CDR3 comprises 14 residues. The ends were cut back, 3 bases at V and 1 base at J, with 10 bases in the middle. CDR3 sequence reads: CASSFTGMSYEQYF. DNA of the CDR3: TGTGCCAGCAGCTTTACCGGGATGTCCTACGAGCAGTACTTC.

The CDR3 spells CASSQSSTGSTEAFF. The CDR3 nucleotides are TGTGCCAGCAGCCAATCGAGCACAGGGAGCACTGAAGCTTTCTTT. The chain has TRBV3-1 and TRBJ1-1, with D tentatively TRBD1 (6 bases). Germline V gene data show CDR1 as LGHDT and CDR2 as YNNKEL (reference sequence). V shed 2 bases and J shed 4 bases, with 14 bases lying between them. The CDR3 contains 15 residues. Full variable domain (outside the CDR3, taken from reference TRBV3-1 and TRBJ1-1): DTAVSQTPKYLVTQMGNDKSIKCEQNLGHDTMYWYKQDSKKFLKIMFSYNNKELIINETVPNRFSPKSPDKAHLNLHINSLELGDSAVYFCASSQSSTGSTEAFFGQGTRLTVV.

V and J are TRBV20-1 and TRBJ2-7; 9 bases fit TRBD2. The CDR3 is 16 residues long. With V trimmed by 4 bases and J by 3 bases, 13 bases remained unmatched. Germline loops: CDR1 DFQATT, CDR2 SNEGSKA (reference sequence). The CDR3 DNA is TGCAGTGCTACGGGAGCGGGGGGTCCTAACGTCTACGAGCAGTACTTC. Its translation is CSATGAGGPNVYEQYF.

This chain joins TRBV3-1 and TRBJ2-4; D call uncertain. The CDR3 contains 14 residues. The V gene lost 4 bases and the J gene lost 7 bases, with 14 bases spanning the gap. Germline V lookup: CDR1 LGHDT, CDR2 YNNKEL (reference sequence). This chain's CDR3 is CASSPPSMDNIQYF. CDR3 in DNA: TGTGCCAGCAGCCCCCCTTCAATGGACAACATTCAGTACTTC.

This clonotype turned up a few times. The CDR3 nucleotides read TGTGCCAGCAGTCCGAGCAGGATAGGGGCGCAGTATTTT. This gives the protein CASSPSRIGAQYF. V is TRBV6-6 and J is TRBJ2-3; perhaps TRBD1 as D (5 bases). The V gene lost 5 bases and the J gene lost 10 bases, with 16 bases spanning the gap. Germline assignment: CDR1 MNHNY and CDR2 SVGAGI (reference sequence). This CDR3 has 13 residues.

This chain joins TRBV29-1 and TRBJ1-2, with D unresolved. CDR1 SQVTM and CDR2 ANQGSEA come from the germline V gene. The CDR3 spans 12 residues. The V end was cut by 0 bases, the J end by 2 bases, with 4 bases between. This chain's CDR3 is CSVEDKNYGYTF. CDR3 in DNA: TGCAGCGTTGAAGACAAGAACTATGGCTACACCTTC.

V gene TRBV5-1 combines with J gene TRBJ1-1; TRBD1 matches at 7 bases. The CDR3 contains 14 residues. Trimming took 0 bases from V and 5 from J; bases not matched to a gene: 4. The germline CDR1 and CDR2 sequences are SGHRS and YFSETQ. For the CDR3, the DNA is TGCGCCAGCAGCTTGGCCGTCAGGGGGACTGAAGCTTTCTTT. Translating gives CASSLAVRGTEAFF.